This T cell receptor beta chain is from a study of blood T cell repertoires in COVID-19 (dated by TCRdb to 2018 to 2020). Broadly, across the study: Samples covering the acute and convalescent phases of COVID-19 were provided by collaborators in the United States, Italy and Spain. The material from the prospective study consisted of cDNA or gDNA derived from T cells, B-cell-depleted T cells, or PBMCs. Subjects who had been exposed to COVID-19, were actively infected with it, or had recovered from it provided the deeply sampled blood TCRbeta repertoires that made up the dataset. The repertoires were released in a freely available public database intended as a resource for research on the immune response to SARS-CoV-2. Samples came from the ongoing ImmuneRACE study (first 160 participants) plus 1,254 subjects from 6 global collaborators. Nearly every sample came with metadata listing a de-identified subject ID, COVID-19 status, age in years and sex. Where available, HLA class I and class II types were obtained from metadata supplied by the sample provider rather than from assay-based typing. The research as a whole found: The amount of clinical and demographic metadata varied by source and participant and was provided uncurated.

TCRbeta CDR3 regions were amplified from genomic DNA by means of the immunoSEQ Assay, a bias-controlled multiplex PCR. The paper's data handling went like this. The number of nucleated cells in each sample was estimated by amplification of reference gene primers within the assay. To quantify the absolute abundance of each unique TCRbeta CDR3 rearrangement, sequence reads were collapsed and filtered. For each sample, productive Simpson clonality was calculated by taking the square root of Simpson's diversity index across productive rearrangements. Sourced from immuneACCESS, this table was stored by TCRdb with only in-frame sequences that have V and J called. A share of the clones is absent; for the studies checked, an unresolved V gene accounts for under half, and the remainder has no known explanation. Clone size and V and J calls were adopted from that table, with D and trimming inferred from the DNA. The sample table shows some 270,000 clones, and about 89% are seen once. About 1.7% of the sample goes to the ten largest clones.

At the junction V is shortened by 2 bases and J by 7 bases, with 29 bases in between. From the cysteine up to the phenylalanine, the CDR3 has a length of 19 residues. Left in the record is the CDR3 DNA by itself, 57 bases read in frame from the first base. Per the germline V gene (reference sequence), GTSNPN is the CDR1 and SVGIG is the CDR2. Enrolling through a virtual design, the prospective study's participants ranged in age from roughly 18 to 90 years and lived across 24 United States geographic areas. Cohort assignment in the prospective study relied on participant-reported clinical history from a screening survey and a study questionnaire. For ImmuneRACE Cohort 3, a participant was defined as recovered based on two consecutive negative NP/OP PCR tests, clearance by a healthcare professional, or resolution of symptoms. Mobile phlebotomists in the prospective study collected whole blood, serum and a nasopharyngeal or oropharyngeal swab from every participant. Participants in the prospective study had the option to provide additional blood draws and questionnaires over a roughly two-month period. Before DNA extraction, prospective study blood samples were shipped either frozen or at room temperature.

Comments on this clone: What antigen it recognizes has not been identified. No base-level quality is on record; no much larger clone is a single base apart.

Specimen: PBMCs or T cells enriched from blood (not recorded which). The clonotype comes from a woman between 40 and 55 years old who had recovered from COVID-19. This sequence uses TRBV30 and TRBJ1-4, with TRBD1 as a weak D call on 5 bases. The encoded CDR3 is CAWSPIGPLQGRIGEKLFF. At the DNA level, the sequence is TGTGCCTGGAGTCCCATTGGCCCCCTGCAGGGCAGAATTGGTGAAAAACTGTTTTTT.